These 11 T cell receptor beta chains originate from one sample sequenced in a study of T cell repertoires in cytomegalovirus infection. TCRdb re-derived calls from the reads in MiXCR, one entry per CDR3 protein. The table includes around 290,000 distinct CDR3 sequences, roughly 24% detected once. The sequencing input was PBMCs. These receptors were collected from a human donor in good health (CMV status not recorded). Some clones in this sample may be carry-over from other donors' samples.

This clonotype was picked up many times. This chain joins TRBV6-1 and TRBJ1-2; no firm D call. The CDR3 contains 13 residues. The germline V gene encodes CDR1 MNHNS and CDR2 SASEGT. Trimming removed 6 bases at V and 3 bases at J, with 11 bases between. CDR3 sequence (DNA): TGTGCCAGCAGCCGGAGCGGGGACTATGGCTACACCTTC. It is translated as CASSRSGDYGYTF.

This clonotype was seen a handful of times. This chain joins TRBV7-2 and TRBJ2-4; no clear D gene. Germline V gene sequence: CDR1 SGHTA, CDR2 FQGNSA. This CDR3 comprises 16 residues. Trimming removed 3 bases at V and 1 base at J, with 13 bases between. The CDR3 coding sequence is TGTGCCAGCAGCTTCCGACCGACGGGCGCCAAAAACATTCAGTACTTC. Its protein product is CASSFRPTGAKNIQYF.

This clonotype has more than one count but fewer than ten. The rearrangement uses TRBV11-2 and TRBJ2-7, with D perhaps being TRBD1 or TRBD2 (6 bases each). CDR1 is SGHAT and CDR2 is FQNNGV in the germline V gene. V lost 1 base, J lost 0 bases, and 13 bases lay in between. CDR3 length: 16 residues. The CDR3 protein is CASSLVGGWDSYEQYF. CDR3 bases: TGTGCCAGCAGCTTAGTCGGGGGCTGGGACTCCTACGAGCAGTACTTC.

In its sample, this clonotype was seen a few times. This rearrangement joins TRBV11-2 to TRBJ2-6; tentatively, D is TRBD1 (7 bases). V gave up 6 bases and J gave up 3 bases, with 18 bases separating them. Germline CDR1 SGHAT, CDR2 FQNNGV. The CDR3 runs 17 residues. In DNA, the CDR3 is TGTGCCAGCAGAACAACAGGGGACTGGTTTGGGGCCAACGTCCTGACTTTC. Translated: CASRTTGDWFGANVLTF.

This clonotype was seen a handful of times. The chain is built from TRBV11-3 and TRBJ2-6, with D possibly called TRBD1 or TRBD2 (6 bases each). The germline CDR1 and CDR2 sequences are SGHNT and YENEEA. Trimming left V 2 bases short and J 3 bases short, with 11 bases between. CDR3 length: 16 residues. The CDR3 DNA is TGTGCCAGCAGCTTAAAGGGGGGCGTTGGGGCCAACGTCCTGACTTTC. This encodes CASSLKGGVGANVLTF.

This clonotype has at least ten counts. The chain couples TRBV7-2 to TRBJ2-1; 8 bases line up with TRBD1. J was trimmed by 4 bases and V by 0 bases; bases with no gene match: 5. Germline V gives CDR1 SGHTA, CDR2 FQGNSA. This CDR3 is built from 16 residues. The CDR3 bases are TGTGCCAGCAGCTTAGCGGGGCAGGGGGCTTACAATGAGCAGTTCTTC. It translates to CASSLAGQGAYNEQFF. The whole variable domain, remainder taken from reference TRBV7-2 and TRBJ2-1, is GAGVSQSPSNKVTEKGKDVELRCDPISGHTALYWYRQSLGQGLEFLIYFQGNSAPDKSGLPSDRFSAERTGGSVSTLTIQRTQQEDSAVYLCASSLAGQGAYNEQFFGPGTRLTVL.

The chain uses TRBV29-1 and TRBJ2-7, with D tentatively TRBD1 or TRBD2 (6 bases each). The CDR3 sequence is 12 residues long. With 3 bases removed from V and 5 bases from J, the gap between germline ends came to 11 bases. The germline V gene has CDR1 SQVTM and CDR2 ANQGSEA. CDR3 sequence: CSVDAGGNEQYF. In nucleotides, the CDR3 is TGCAGCGTTGATGCCGGGGGCAACGAGCAGTACTTC.

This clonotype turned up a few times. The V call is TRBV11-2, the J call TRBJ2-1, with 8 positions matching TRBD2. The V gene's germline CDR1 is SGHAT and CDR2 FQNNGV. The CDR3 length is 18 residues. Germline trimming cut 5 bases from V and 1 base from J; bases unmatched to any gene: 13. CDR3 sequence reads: CASSPKRGPSLSYNEQFF. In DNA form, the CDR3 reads TGTGCCAGCAGCCCAAAGCGGGGGCCTTCCCTTTCCTACAATGAGCAGTTCTTC.

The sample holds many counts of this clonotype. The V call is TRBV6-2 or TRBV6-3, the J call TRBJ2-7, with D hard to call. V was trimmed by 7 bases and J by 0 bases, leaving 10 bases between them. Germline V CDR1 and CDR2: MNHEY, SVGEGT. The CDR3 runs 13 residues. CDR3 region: CASKVGSSYEQYF. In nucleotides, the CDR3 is TGTGCCAGCAAAGTGGGCAGCTCCTACGAGCAGTACTTC.

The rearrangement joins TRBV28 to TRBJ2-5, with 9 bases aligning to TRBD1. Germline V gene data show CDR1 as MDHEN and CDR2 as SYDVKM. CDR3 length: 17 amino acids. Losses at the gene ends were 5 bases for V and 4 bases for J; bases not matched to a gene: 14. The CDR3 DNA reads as TGTGCCAGCAGTCCCCCCCCCCAGGACAGGGGTGGAGAGACCCAGTACTTC. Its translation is CASSPPPQDRGGETQYF.

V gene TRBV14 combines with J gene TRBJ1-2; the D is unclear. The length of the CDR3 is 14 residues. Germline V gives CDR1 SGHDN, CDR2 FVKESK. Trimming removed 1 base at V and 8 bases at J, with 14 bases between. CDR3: CASSQVRSSGGYTF. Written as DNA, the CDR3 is TGTGCCAGCAGCCAAGTTCGCTCATCGGGAGGCTACACCTTC.